The 23 T cell receptor beta chains presented below share a single source sample, sequenced in a study of T cells expressing NK-cell markers. From its re-call of the 5' RACE reads, TCRdb lists each CDR3 protein once, without DNA. This repertoire comprises 500,000 or so distinct CDR3 sequences; its ten largest clones make up 3% to 4.5%. The sequenced sample consisted of blood T cells: a sorted CD56 or NKG2C T cell subset, CD4+ or CD8+ T cells, or bulk PBMC T cells (not recorded which). The receptor set was obtained from a man in his late teens or twenties in good health.

V and J are TRBV6-5 and TRBJ2-3. Germline V gene lookup returns CDR1 MNHEY and CDR2 SVGAGI. There are 14 residues in the CDR3. The CDR3 sequence is CASSFTTNTDTQYF.

The rearrangement joins TRBV15 to TRBJ2-2; TCRdb selects TRBD2, and the lack of DNA leaves this call unchecked. In germline, CDR1 is LNHNV, CDR2 YYDKDF (reference sequence). The CDR3 length is 15 residues. The CDR3 is CATSRRQGGPGELFF.

V is TRBV10-3 and J is TRBJ2-6; TCRdb's assignment of TRBD1 cannot be checked, as there is no DNA. This CDR3 has 14 residues. Germline V gene sequence: CDR1 ENHRY, CDR2 SYGVKD. The CDR3 here is CAVRRDSGANVLTF.

This chain connects TRBV20-1 to TRBJ2-5. Germline-derived CDR1 and CDR2 are DFQATT and SNEGSKA (reference sequence). This CDR3 contains 12 residues. This chain's CDR3 is CSARVLQETQYF.

The chain has TRBV7-9 and TRBJ2-3; absent DNA, TCRdb's TRBD2 call cannot be checked. The germline CDR1 and CDR2 sequences are SEHNR and FQNEAQ (reference sequence). The CDR3 extends over 17 amino acids. The CDR3 here is CASSTRLAPEGTDTQYF.

The rearrangement links TRBV5-1 to TRBJ2-2; TCRdb's assignment of TRBD2 cannot be checked, as there is no DNA. CDR1 and CDR2 (germline): SGHRS, YFSETQ. There are 15 residues in the CDR3. CDR3: CASSSQRVPAGELFF.

This chain uses TRBV24-1 with TRBJ2-3; TCRdb gives TRBD1 as the D gene, but with no DNA this cannot be confirmed. This CDR3 contains 16 residues. Germline V gives CDR1 KGHDR, CDR2 SFDVKD. CDR3 sequence reads: CATSDPGQPRADTQYF.

The chain is built from TRBV5-1 and TRBJ2-3; the TCRdb D gene call, TRBD2, has no DNA to confirm it. Germline-derived CDR1 and CDR2 are SGHRS and YFSETQ. This CDR3 region has 19 residues. This CDR3 is CASSPTRGPSGRVRDTQYF.

The chain links TRBV14 to TRBJ1-3; TCRdb outputs TRBD1, but without DNA this stays unchecked. Germline V CDR1 and CDR2: SGHDN, FVKESK. The CDR3 runs 17 residues. CDR3 in amino acids: CASSHFRDTFSGNTIYF.

V is TRBV11-2 and J is TRBJ2-5; the D gene TCRdb calls, TRBD1, cannot be checked with no DNA. Germline V CDR1 and CDR2: SGHAT, FQNNGV. CDR3 length: 13 residues. The CDR3 sequence: CASSPGVAETQYF.

V and J are TRBV7-2 and TRBJ2-7; the TCRdb D gene call, TRBD2, has no DNA to confirm it. Germline values: CDR1 SGHTA, CDR2 FQGNSA. The CDR3 runs 14 residues. CDR3: CASSLGAATKEQYF.

The V and J genes are TRBV7-6 and TRBJ2-3. Germline CDR1 SGHVS, CDR2 FNYEAQ. The CDR3 runs to 14 residues. CDR3: CASSFSGTGDTQYF.

The chain is built from TRBV5-6 and TRBJ2-1; checking the TCRdb D call of TRBD1 is not possible without DNA. This CDR3 region has 13 residues. Germline V gene data show CDR1 as SGHDT and CDR2 as YYEEEE. CDR3 sequence reads: CASSLQGGNEQFF.

V usage is TRBV12-3 or TRBV12-4 and J usage is TRBJ2-1; the TRBD2 assignment by TCRdb is unverifiable without DNA. This CDR3 comprises 16 residues. The CDR3 loop reads CASSPSPGKSYNEQFF.

The rearrangement uses TRBV20-1 and TRBJ2-7; the D call of TRBD1 rests on TCRdb alone, since no DNA is present to check it. The CDR3 sequence is 14 residues long. From germline, CDR1 is DFQATT and CDR2 SNEGSKA (reference sequence). The CDR3 sequence: CSARDGGLGGEQYF.

CDR3 region: CSAWDYQIAQYF. The chain employs TRBV20-1 and TRBJ2-3; TCRdb's assignment of TRBD2 cannot be checked, as there is no DNA. The CDR3 consists of 12 residues. Germline V gene sequence: CDR1 DFQATT, CDR2 SNEGSKA (reference sequence).

The chain carries TRBV12-5 and TRBJ2-1; TCRdb proposes TRBD2, but this gene call is untestable without DNA. In germline, CDR1 is LGHNT, CDR2 FRNRAP. The CDR3 is 12 residues long. The CDR3 loop reads CASVFSGREQFF.

This chain joins TRBV4-1 and TRBJ2-7; absent DNA, TCRdb's TRBD1 call cannot be checked. Germline CDR1 is MGHRA and CDR2 is YSYEKL. The CDR3 has 15 residues. The CDR3 reads CASSQSISGDYEQYF.

The chain uses TRBV9 and TRBJ1-1. The CDR3 is 14 residues long. Per the germline V gene, CDR1 is SGDLS and CDR2 is YYNGEE. CDR3 in amino acids: CASSVVAGNTEAFF.

The chain combines TRBV18 with TRBJ1-6. This CDR3 spans 14 amino acids. Germline values: CDR1 KGHSH, CDR2 LQKENI. The CDR3 spells CASSPTSNNSPLHF.

The gene calls are TRBV5-1 and TRBJ2-3; TCRdb's D gene call, TRBD1, goes unchecked for lack of DNA. Per the germline V gene, CDR1 is SGHRS and CDR2 is YFSETQ. The CDR3 has 14 amino acids. The CDR3: CASSLGRGTDTQYF.

The genes are TRBV4-1 and TRBJ2-1; lacking DNA, the TRBD1 call made by TCRdb goes unchecked. From germline, CDR1 is MGHRA and CDR2 YSYEKL. The CDR3 is 14 amino acids. CDR3 residues: CASSHQTGDREQFF.

The V call is TRBV12-3 or TRBV12-4, the J call TRBJ2-3; TCRdb gives TRBD1 as the D gene, but with no DNA this cannot be confirmed. This CDR3 has 15 amino acids. CDR3: CASSPDHPNTDTQYF.